These 9 T cell receptor beta chains were all obtained from the same sample, sequenced in a study of shared clonotypes between healthy human individuals. TCRdb keeps only in-frame clones here, not all; method: immunoSEQ multiplex PCR. The table shows roughly 810,000 clones, with approximately 97% occurring only once. CD8 cells classed as naive were CD45RO-negative and positively selected for CCR7, excluding terminally differentiated effector memory CD45RA+ cells. Sequenced: naive CD8+ T cells sorted from blood. These receptors were obtained from a man between 25 and 39 years old in good health.

V and J are TRBV9 and TRBJ2-2; D unclear. V shed 4 bases and J shed 0 bases, with 10 bases lying between them. Per germline, CDR1 SGDLS and CDR2 YYNGEE. The CDR3 has 15 amino acids. The CDR3 DNA sequence: TGTGCCAGCAGCTGGTCGGGTACGAACACCGGGGAGCTGTTTTTT. This translates into CASSWSGTNTGELFF.

This chain links TRBV6-1 with TRBJ2-5, with TRBD1 identical over 7 bases. J lost 1 base, V lost 4 bases, and 21 bases had no gene match. CDR1 is MNHNS, CDR2 SASEGT, per germline. The CDR3 length is 20 residues. The CDR3: CASSVGTAIPPAFSQETQYF. The CDR3 region has the DNA TGTGCCAGCAGTGTCGGGACAGCTATACCCCCAGCCTTTTCCCAAGAGACCCAGTACTTC.

V and J are TRBV9 and TRBJ2-1, with 8 bases lining up with TRBD1. V shed 3 bases, J shed 6 bases, and the junction held 8 bases outside the gene matches. CDR3 length: 15 residues. CDR1 is SGDLS, CDR2 YYNGEE, per germline. For the CDR3, the DNA is TGTGCCAGCAGCGCGTTTCAGGGGGCGGGCAATGAGCAGTTCTTC. Amino acid sequence: CASSAFQGAGNEQFF.

The genes are TRBV14 and TRBJ2-1; D gene uncertain. CDR3 length: 11 residues. The ends were cut back, 1 base at V and 6 bases at J, with 1 base in the middle. Germline-derived CDR1 and CDR2 are SGHDN and FVKESK. CDR3 coding DNA: TGTGCCAGCAGCCAAGCCAATGAGCAGTTCTTC. Translating it yields CASSQANEQFF. Together with reference TRBV14 and TRBJ2-1, the CDR3 gives the full variable domain: EAGVTQFPSHSVIEKGQTVTLRCDPISGHDNLYWYRRVMGKEIKFLLHFVKESKQDESGMPNNRFLAERTGGTYSTLKVQPAELEDSGVYFCASSQANEQFFGPGTRLTVL.

The chain joins TRBV9 to TRBJ2-7; D is undetermined. Germline CDR1 and CDR2: SGDLS and YYNGEE. CDR3 length equals 14 residues. V gave up 5 bases and J gave up 0 bases, with 12 bases separating them. CDR3 loop: CASSLSSSSYEQYF. Written as DNA, the CDR3 is TGTGCCAGCAGTTTGTCCTCGAGCTCCTACGAGCAGTACTTC.

This chain connects TRBV7-6 to TRBJ2-5; D unresolved. CDR3 length equals 13 residues. Germline CDR1 and CDR2: SGHVS and FNYEAQ. The V gene lost 3 bases and the J gene lost 1 base, with 6 bases spanning the gap. The CDR3 bases are TGTGCCAGCAGCTTTGACCTCCAAGAGACCCAGTACTTC. This gives the protein CASSFDLQETQYF.

The chain combines TRBV9 with TRBJ2-7, with D perhaps TRBD2 (6 bases). The V gene's germline CDR1 is SGDLS and CDR2 YYNGEE. Trimming cost V 0 bases and J 3 bases, with 10 bases left between them. The CDR3 runs to 14 residues. CDR3 protein: CASSVGDGGYEQYF. In DNA, the CDR3 is TGTGCCAGCAGCGTAGGGGACGGGGGCTACGAGCAGTACTTC. The variable domain in full, completed from reference TRBV9 and TRBJ2-7, reads DSGVTQTPKHLITATGQRVTLRCSPRSGDLSVYWYQQSLDQGLQFLIQYYNGEERAKGNILERFSAQQFPDLHSELNLSSLELGDSALYFCASSVGDGGYEQYFGPGTRLTVT.

This clone appeared a few times. The gene calls are TRBV19 and TRBJ2-2; D is unresolved. Germline V CDR1 and CDR2: LNHDA, SQIVND (reference sequence). The CDR3 spans 15 residues. V gave up 3 bases and J gave up 1 base, with 9 bases separating them. CDR3 loop: CASSIFVGNTGELFF. The DNA of the CDR3 is TGTGCCAGTAGTATCTTTGTGGGGAACACCGGGGAGCTGTTTTTT.

This clone was seen a single time. Other DNA sequences of this sample code for an identical CDR3. For the CDR3, the DNA is TGTGCCAGCAGCTTAGCCCCAGGGGGAGCGTACGAGCAGTACTTC. Its protein product is CASSLAPGGAYEQYF. J is TRBJ2-7 and V is TRBV7-8; the match to TRBD1 covers 7 bases. Germline V CDR1 and CDR2: SGHVS, FQNEAQ. V lost 0 bases to trimming and J lost 4 bases; unmatched junction nucleotides: 6. The CDR3 sequence is 15 residues long. Full variable domain (missing parts from reference TRBV7-8 and TRBJ2-7): GAGVSQSPRYKVAKRGQDVALRCDPISGHVSLFWYQQALGQGPEFLTYFQNEAQLDKSGLPSDRFFAERPEGSVSTLKIQRTQQEDSAVYLCASSLAPGGAYEQYFGPGTRLTVT.